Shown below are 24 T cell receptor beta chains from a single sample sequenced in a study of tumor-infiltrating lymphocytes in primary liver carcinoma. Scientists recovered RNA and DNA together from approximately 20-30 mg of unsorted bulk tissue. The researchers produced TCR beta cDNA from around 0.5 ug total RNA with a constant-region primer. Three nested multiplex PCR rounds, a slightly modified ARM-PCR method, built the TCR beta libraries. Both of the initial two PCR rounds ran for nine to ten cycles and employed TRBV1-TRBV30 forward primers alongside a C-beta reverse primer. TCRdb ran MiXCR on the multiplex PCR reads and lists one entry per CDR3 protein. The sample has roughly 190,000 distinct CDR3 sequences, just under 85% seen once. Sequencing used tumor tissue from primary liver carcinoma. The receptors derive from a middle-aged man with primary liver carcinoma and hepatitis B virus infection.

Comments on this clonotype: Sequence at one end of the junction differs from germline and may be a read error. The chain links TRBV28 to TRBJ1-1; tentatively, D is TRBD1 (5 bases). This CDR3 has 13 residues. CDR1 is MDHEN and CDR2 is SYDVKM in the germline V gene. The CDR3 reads CASRSRQMGGALF. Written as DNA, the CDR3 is TGTGCCAGCAGGAGTCGACAGATGGGCGGCGCTCTCTTT.

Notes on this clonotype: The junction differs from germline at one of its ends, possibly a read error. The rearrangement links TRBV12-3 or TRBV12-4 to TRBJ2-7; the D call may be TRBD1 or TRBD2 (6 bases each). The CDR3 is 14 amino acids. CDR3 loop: CVSSSGAGGYEQYF. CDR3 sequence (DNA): TGTGTCAGCAGTTCGGGGGCCGGGGGCTACGAGCAGTACTTC.

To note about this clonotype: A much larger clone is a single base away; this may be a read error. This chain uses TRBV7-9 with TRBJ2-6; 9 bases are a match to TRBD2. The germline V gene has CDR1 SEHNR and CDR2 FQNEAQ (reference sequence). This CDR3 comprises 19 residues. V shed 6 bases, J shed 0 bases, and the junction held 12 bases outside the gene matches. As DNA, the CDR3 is TGTGCCAGCAGTCTGGGGGGCGGCGGGAGGGCCTCTGGGGCCAACGTCCTGACTTTC. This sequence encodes CASSLGGGGRASGANVLTF.

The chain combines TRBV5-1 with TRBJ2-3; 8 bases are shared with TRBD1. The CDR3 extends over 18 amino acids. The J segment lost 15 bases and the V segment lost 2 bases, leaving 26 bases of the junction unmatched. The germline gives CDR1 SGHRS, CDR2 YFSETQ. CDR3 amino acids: CASSFGQGLRKTRDMHYF. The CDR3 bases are TGCGCCAGCAGCTTCGGACAGGGCCTCCGCAAAACAAGAGATATGCACTATTTT. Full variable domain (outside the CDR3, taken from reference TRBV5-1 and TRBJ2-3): KAGVTQTPRYLIKTRGQQVTLSCSPISGHRSVSWYQQTPGQGLQFLFEYFSETQRNKGNFPGRFSGRQFSNSRSEMNVSTLELGDSALYLCASSFGQGLRKTRDMHYFGPGTRLTVL.

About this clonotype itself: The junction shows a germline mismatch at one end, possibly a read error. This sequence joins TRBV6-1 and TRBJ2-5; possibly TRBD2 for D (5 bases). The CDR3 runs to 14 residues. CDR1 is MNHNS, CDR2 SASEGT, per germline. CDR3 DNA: TGTGCCTGCAGTGAAGAAAGTAGCGTGGTGACCCAGTACTTC. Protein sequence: CACSEESSVVTQYF.

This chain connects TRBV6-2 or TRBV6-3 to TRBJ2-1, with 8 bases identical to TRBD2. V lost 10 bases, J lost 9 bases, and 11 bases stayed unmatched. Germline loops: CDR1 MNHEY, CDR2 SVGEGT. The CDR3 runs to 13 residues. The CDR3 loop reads CANRTSRRTEQFF. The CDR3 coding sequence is TGTGCCAACAGGACTAGCAGGAGAACTGAGCAGTTCTTC.

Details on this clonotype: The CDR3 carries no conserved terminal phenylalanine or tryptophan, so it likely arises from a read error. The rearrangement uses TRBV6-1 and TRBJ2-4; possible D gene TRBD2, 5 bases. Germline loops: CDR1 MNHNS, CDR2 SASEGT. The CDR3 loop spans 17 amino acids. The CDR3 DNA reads TGTGCCAGTAGTGGAGGTTCTACAAGGGAAGGCAAAAACATTCAGTACTCC. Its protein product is CASSGGSTREGKNIQYS.

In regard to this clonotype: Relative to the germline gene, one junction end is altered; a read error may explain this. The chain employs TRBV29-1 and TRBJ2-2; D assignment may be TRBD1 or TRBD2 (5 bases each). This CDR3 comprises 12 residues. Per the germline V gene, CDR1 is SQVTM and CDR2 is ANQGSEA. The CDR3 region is CSVVKGTGELFF. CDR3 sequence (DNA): TGCAGCGTTGTAAAGGGGACCGGGGAACTGTTTTTT.

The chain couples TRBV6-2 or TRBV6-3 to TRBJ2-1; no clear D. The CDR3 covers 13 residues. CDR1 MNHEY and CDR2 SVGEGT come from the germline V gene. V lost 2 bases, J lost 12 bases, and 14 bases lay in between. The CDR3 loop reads CASSYRLGDGQFF. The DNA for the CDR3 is TGTGCCAGCAGTTACCGGTTGGGCGATGGGCAGTTCTTC.

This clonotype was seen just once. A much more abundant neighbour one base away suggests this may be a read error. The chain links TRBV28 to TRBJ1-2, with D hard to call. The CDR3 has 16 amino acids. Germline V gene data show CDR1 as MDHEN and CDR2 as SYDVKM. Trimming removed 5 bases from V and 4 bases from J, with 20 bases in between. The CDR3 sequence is CASSPTLVGRLYGYTF. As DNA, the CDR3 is TGTGCCAGCAGTCCCACGTTAGTAGGACGGCTCTATGGCTACACCTTC.

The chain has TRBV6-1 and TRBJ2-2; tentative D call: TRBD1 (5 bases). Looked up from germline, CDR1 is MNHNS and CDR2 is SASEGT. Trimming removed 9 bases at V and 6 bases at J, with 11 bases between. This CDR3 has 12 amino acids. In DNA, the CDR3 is TGTGCCAGTAGACAAGGGGCCGGGGAGCTGTTTTTT. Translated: CASRQGAGELFF.

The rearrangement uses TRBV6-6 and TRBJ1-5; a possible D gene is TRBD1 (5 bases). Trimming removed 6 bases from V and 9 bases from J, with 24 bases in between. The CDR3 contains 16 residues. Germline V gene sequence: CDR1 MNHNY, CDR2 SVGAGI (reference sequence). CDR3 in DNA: TGTGCCAGCAGCCCAACGGGACCCCTTCAAGGACGGCCCCAGCATTTT. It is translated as CASSPTGPLQGRPQHF.

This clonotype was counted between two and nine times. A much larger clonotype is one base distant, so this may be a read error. In DNA form, the CDR3 reads TGTGCCGGCAGTAGATGGGACAGGGGGGCGGATCAGCCCCAGCATTTT. Encoded protein: CAGSRWDRGADQPQHF. The chain recombines TRBV5-8 with TRBJ1-5; 11 bases are shared with TRBD1. Germline CDR1 is SGHTS and CDR2 is YDEGEE. The CDR3 consists of 16 residues.

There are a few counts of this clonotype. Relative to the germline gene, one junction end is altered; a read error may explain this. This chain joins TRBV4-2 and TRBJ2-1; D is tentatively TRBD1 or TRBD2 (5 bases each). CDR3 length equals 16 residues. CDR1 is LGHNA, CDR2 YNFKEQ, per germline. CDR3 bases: TGTACCAGCAGCCAAGATGGGGGAAGGACCTACAATGAGCAGTTCTTC. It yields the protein CTSSQDGGRTYNEQFF.

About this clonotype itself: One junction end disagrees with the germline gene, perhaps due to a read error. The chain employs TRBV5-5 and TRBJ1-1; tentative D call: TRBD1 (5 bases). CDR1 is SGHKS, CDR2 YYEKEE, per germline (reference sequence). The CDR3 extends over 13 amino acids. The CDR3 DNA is TGTGCCAGCGGGGCAGGGCTGAACATTGAAGCTATCTTT. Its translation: CASGAGLNIEAIF. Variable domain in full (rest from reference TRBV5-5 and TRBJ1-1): DAGVTQSPTHLIKTRGQQVTLRCSPISGHKSVSWYQQVLGQGPQFIFQYYEKEERGRGNFPDRFSARQFPNYSSELNVNALLLGDSALYLCASGAGLNIEAIFGQGTRLTVV.

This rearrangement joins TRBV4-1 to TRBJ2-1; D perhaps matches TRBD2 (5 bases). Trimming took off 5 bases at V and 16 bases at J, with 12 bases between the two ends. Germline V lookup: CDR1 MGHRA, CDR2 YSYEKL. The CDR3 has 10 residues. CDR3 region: CASSAGLQFF. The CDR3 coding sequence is TGCGCCAGCAGCGCGGGTCTGCAATTCTTC.

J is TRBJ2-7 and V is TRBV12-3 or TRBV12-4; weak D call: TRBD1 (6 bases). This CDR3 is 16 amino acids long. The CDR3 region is CGSSLWGQGRSYEQYF. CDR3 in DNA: TGTGGTAGCAGTTTATGGGGGCAAGGGAGATCCTACGAGCAGTACTTC.

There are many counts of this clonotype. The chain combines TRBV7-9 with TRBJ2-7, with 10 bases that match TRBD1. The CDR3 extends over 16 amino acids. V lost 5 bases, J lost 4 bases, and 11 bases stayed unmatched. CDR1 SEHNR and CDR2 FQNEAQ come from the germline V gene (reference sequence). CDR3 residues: CASSTWGTGANYEQYF. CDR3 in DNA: TGTGCCAGCAGCACCTGGGGGACAGGGGCAAATTACGAGCAGTACTTC.

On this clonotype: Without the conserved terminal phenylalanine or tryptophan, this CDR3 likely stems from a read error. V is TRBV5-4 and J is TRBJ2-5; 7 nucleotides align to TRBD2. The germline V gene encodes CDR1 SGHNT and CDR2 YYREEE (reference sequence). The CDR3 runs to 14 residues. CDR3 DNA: TGTGCCAGCAGCGACGAGGGAGGGTTGGAGACTCAGTACTAC. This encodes CASSDEGGLETQYY.

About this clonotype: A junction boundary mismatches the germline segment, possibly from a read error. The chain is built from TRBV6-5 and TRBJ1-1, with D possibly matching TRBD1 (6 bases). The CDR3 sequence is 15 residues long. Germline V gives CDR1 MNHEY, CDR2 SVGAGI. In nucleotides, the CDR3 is TGTGCCAGCAGTTACGGGGGGGCTGGTAACACTGAAGCTCTCTTT. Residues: CASSYGGAGNTEALF.

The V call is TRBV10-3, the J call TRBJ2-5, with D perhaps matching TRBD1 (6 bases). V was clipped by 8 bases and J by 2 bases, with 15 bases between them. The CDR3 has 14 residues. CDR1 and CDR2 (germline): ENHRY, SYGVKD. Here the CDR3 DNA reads TGTGCCATCCGAGGGGGTGCCCTACAAGAGACCCAGTACTTC. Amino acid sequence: CAIRGGALQETQYF.

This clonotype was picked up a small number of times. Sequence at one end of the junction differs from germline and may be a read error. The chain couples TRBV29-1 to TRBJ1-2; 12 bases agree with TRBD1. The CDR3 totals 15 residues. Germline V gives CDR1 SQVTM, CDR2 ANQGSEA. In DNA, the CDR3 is TGCAGCGTGTCGGGACAGGGGGCCGGCAACTATGACTACATCTTC. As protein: CSVSGQGAGNYDYIF.

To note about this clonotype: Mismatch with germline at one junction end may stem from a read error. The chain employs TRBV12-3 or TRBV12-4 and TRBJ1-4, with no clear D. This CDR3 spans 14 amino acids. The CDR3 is CVSSLSGVGEKPFF. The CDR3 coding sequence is TGTGTCAGCAGTTTAAGTGGGGTTGGTGAAAAACCGTTTTTT.

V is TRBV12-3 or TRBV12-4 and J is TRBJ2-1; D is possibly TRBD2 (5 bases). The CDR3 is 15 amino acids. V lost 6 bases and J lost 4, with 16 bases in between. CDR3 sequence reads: CASRGSGKLYNEQFF. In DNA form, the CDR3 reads TGTGCCAGCAGGGGCTCGGGAAAGCTATACAATGAGCAGTTCTTC.